This T cell receptor beta chain was identified during a study of T cell repertoires in cytomegalovirus infection. Turning to the study itself: CMV epitopes in the study were HLA-C-restricted (recently identified) and HLA-B-restricted (well studied).

Overall study results and limits: CMV-specific HLA-C-restricted TCR beta clonotypes dominated the ex vivo response.

Concerning this clonotype: Its antigen is unknown.

This CDR3 has 16 amino acids. The germline V gene encodes CDR1 MNHNS and CDR2 SASEGT. Germline trimming cut 6 bases from V and 0 bases from J; bases unmatched to any gene: 8. TCRdb recomputed calls from the reads with MiXCR, one row per CDR3 protein. Among about 770,000 distinct CDR3 sequences listed, about 29% were seen once. Sequences were derived from cultured CD8+ T cells from PBMCs, sampled from culture after CMV antigen stimulation. The clonotype originates from a human donor in good health (CMV status not recorded). Some clones in this sample may be carry-over from other donors' samples. The rearrangement links TRBV6-1 to TRBJ2-3, with TRBD2 matching over 8 bases. The CDR3 nucleotides are TGTGCCAGCAGCCTCTCAGCGGGGGTCAGCACAGATACGCAGTATTTT. Translated, it gives CASSLSAGVSTDTQYF.